This T cell receptor beta chain stems from a study of cytomegalovirus exposure and HLA in healthy donors. Notes on this clone: The antigen remains unidentified.

Whole-study findings and limits: Rarity held for most TCR sequences, but there were some public TCRs that occurred in many donors. Links to common viral pathogens appeared, in a later analysis, for several of the most significant clusters.

PCR amplification relied on 60 Vbeta primers (plus 13 Jbeta primers). Original analysis: In a later analysis, 75 million to 95 million unique TCR beta chains included roughly 11 million shared by two or more donors. Clones were read by immunoSEQ multiplex PCR, and TCRdb kept only the in-frame ones, dropping some. From that table come the V and J calls and clone size; the DNA was used to work out D and trimming. There are about 160,000 clones in the sample; approximately 80% occur only once, and 0.95% to 1.5% lies in the top ten. Germline assignment: CDR1 MGHRA and CDR2 YSYEKL. The CDR3 spans 18 residues. V dropped 3 bases and J dropped 2; count of bases not matched to a gene: 9.

The source material was PBMCs. The V gene is TRBV4-1, the J gene TRBJ1-3, with 11 nucleotides matching TRBD1. This TCR came from a boy aged 2-9 years in good health and CMV-seronegative. CDR3 DNA: TGCGCCAGCAGCCACCGGGACAGGGGGGCATCGGCTGGAAACACCATATATTTT. As protein: CASSHRDRGASAGNTIYF.